These 20 T cell receptor beta chains originate from one sample sequenced in a study of vaccination and CD4 T cells after COVID-19. Indicated treatment: approximately 11-day PBMC culture with coronavirus spike peptide pools or control peptides (ViraFEST assay). No antigen has been identified for these receptors. Once obtained from cultured CD4+ T cells, the DNA was sequenced using the Oncomine TCR Beta short-read assay. TCRdb reprocessed the PCR reads via MiXCR and lists one record per CDR3 protein. The sample yields some 15,000 distinct CDR3 sequences, 20% to 30% seen once. The sequencing here drew on CD4+ T cells from blood, cultured in vitro, taken after SARS-CoV-2 vaccination. These receptors were taken from a human donor who had recovered from COVID-19.

This clonotype appeared a few times. The rearrangement uses TRBV20-1 and TRBJ1-6; 9 bases are shared with TRBD1. V shed 6 bases, J shed 5 bases, and the junction held 8 bases outside the gene matches. In germline, CDR1 is DFQATT, CDR2 SNEGSKA (reference sequence). This CDR3 is 15 amino acids long. This chain's CDR3 is CSADGQGPNNSPLHF. As DNA, the CDR3 is TGCAGTGCCGACGGACAGGGGCCTAATAATTCACCCCTCCACTTT.

The chain uses TRBV29-1 and TRBJ1-1; the D gene is possibly TRBD1 (5 bases). Germline-derived CDR1 and CDR2 are SQVTM and ANQGSEA. The CDR3 contains 14 residues. The V gene lost 6 bases and the J gene lost 3 bases, with 17 bases spanning the gap. The CDR3 DNA reads as TGCAGCGTAGGAATTTTAGGAGGGGACACTGAAGCTTTCTTT. It is translated as CSVGILGGDTEAFF.

V usage is TRBV10-3 and J usage is TRBJ1-5; maybe TRBD1 (5 bases). CDR3 length equals 14 residues. From germline, CDR1 is ENHRY and CDR2 SYGVKD. V gave up 3 bases and J gave up 7 bases, with 13 bases separating them. The CDR3 region has the DNA TGTGCCATCAGTGAAGATCAGGGCCGACAGCCCCAGCATTTT. Translated, it gives CAISEDQGRQPQHF.

This clonotype was found a few times. The CDR3 DNA reads as TGTGCCAGTATGTTCAGCTACAATCAGCCCCAGCATTTT. This sequence encodes CASMFSYNQPQHF. The chain uses TRBV19 and TRBJ1-5; D remains ambiguous. CDR3 length equals 13 residues. V lost 7 bases and J 3 bases, leaving 10 bases between the germline ends. The germline gives CDR1 LNHDA, CDR2 SQIVND (reference sequence). Supplemented by reference TRBV19 and TRBJ1-5, the full variable domain reads DGGITQSPKYLFRKEGQNVTLSCEQNLNHDAMYWYRQDPGQGLRLIYYSQIVNDFQKGDIAEGYSVSREKKESFPLTVTSAQKNPTAFYLCASMFSYNQPQHFGDGTRLSIL.

This clonotype was seen a handful of times. The chain couples TRBV29-1 to TRBJ1-1; 8 bases fit TRBD1. Germline values: CDR1 SQVTM, CDR2 ANQGSEA. J lost 4 bases, V lost 7 bases, and 8 bases had no gene match. The CDR3 is 13 amino acids. The CDR3 spells CSAGTGRGTEAFF. CDR3 in DNA: TGCAGCGCCGGGACAGGTCGGGGCACTGAAGCTTTCTTT.

The J gene is TRBJ1-1, the V gene TRBV2; D remains ambiguous. The V gene lost 6 bases and the J gene lost 4 bases, with 9 bases spanning the gap. The CDR3 is 12 amino acids. Germline lookup yields CDR1 SNHLY and CDR2 FYNNEI. The CDR3 nucleotides are TGTGCCAGCAGGGGATCGGGCACTGAAGCTTTCTTT. As protein: CASRGSGTEAFF.

The rearrangement joins TRBV5-6 to TRBJ2-7; D not resolved. CDR1 and CDR2 (germline): SGHDT, YYEEEE. The CDR3 contains 13 residues. Trimming pared 2 bases from V and 7 bases from J, leaving 13 bases between. The CDR3: CASSFLAFGEQYF. As DNA, the CDR3 is TGTGCCAGCAGCTTTTTGGCATTTGGTGAGCAGTACTTC. Filled out from reference TRBV5-6 and TRBJ2-7, the complete variable domain reads DAGVTQSPTHLIKTRGQQVTLRCSPKSGHDTVSWYQQALGQGPQFIFQYYEEEERQRGNFPDRFSGHQFPNYSSELNVNALLLGDSALYLCASSFLAFGEQYFGPGTRLTVT.

V usage is TRBV19 and J usage is TRBJ2-1; no clear D gene. V lost 4 bases to trimming and J lost 6 bases, with 16 bases between them. There are 15 residues in the CDR3. The germline CDR1 and CDR2 sequences are LNHDA and SQIVND (reference sequence). The CDR3 sequence is CASSRTATDRNEQFF. Here the CDR3 DNA reads TGTGCCAGTAGTAGAACGGCGACGGACCGCAATGAGCAGTTCTTC.

As to this clonotype: Mismatch with germline at one junction end may stem from a read error. The chain couples TRBV6-1 to TRBJ1-1; D gene unclear. The germline V gene encodes CDR1 MNHNS and CDR2 SASEGT. CDR3 length: 13 amino acids. The CDR3 region has the DNA TGTGCCAGCAGGGATCAATTGAACACTGAAGCTCTCTTT. Protein product: CASRDQLNTEALF.

The chain has TRBV5-1 and TRBJ1-1; D is uncertain. Between the trimmed V and J ends, which lost 5 bases and 6 bases, there was a span of 17 bases. Germline loops: CDR1 SGHRS, CDR2 YFSETQ. CDR3 length: 14 residues. The CDR3, as DNA: TGCGCCAGCAGAGTGACCACAGAGCGGCCTGAAGCTTTCTTT. This translates into CASRVTTERPEAFF.

The V call is TRBV7-8, the J call TRBJ1-4, with a possible D match to TRBD1 (5 bases). Per the germline V gene, CDR1 is SGHVS and CDR2 is FQNEAQ. With 5 bases removed from V and 3 bases from J, the gap between germline ends came to 13 bases. The CDR3 totals 15 residues. As DNA, the CDR3 is TGTGCCAGCAGCCTCCGTCCGGGACCTAATGAAAAACTGTTTTTT. Translation: CASSLRPGPNEKLFF.

The DNA for the CDR3 is TGCAGCGTCCTCACCGGGACTAGCGCCTACGAGCAGTACTTC. It specifies CSVLTGTSAYEQYF. V and J are TRBV29-1 and TRBJ2-7, with 10 nucleotides matching TRBD2. Germline V gives CDR1 SQVTM, CDR2 ANQGSEA. The V segment lost 6 bases and the J segment 2 bases; nucleotides outside the gene matches: 7. The CDR3 is 14 amino acids.

This clonotype was observed a few times. The chain links TRBV7-6 to TRBJ2-1; TRBD2 aligns across 7 bases. The CDR3 spans 16 residues. J was trimmed by 4 bases and V by 2 bases; bases with no gene match: 8. CDR1 and CDR2 (germline): SGHVS, FNYEAQ. This CDR3 is CASSLRPGEGYNEQFF. DNA of the CDR3: TGTGCCAGCAGCTTAAGACCCGGGGAGGGTTACAATGAGCAGTTCTTC. Supplemented by reference TRBV7-6 and TRBJ2-1, the full variable domain reads GAGVSQSPRYKVTKRGQDVALRCDPISGHVSLYWYRQALGQGPEFLTYFNYEAQQDKSGLPNDRFSAERPEGSISTLTIQRTEQRDSAMYRCASSLRPGEGYNEQFFGPGTRLTVL.

Only a few counts were recorded for this clonotype. In DNA, the CDR3 is TGTGCCAGCAGCTTAGCGGTCGACGGAGTCTACGAGCAGTACTTC. Translated, it gives CASSLAVDGVYEQYF. This chain joins TRBV11-2 and TRBJ2-7, with D unclear. Deletions cut 1 base from V and 3 bases from J, with 13 bases between. CDR3 size: 15 residues. The germline gives CDR1 SGHAT, CDR2 FQNNGV.

The V and J genes are TRBV15 and TRBJ1-4; D is undetermined. The V and J ends lost 0 bases and 8 bases respectively, with 13 bases between them. Germline V CDR1 and CDR2: LNHNV, YYDKDF (reference sequence). This CDR3 has 15 residues. The CDR3 region has the DNA TGTGCCACCAGCAGAGATGTAGGGATTCGGGAAAAACTGTTTTTT. Residues: CATSRDVGIREKLFF.

A few counts support this clonotype. The genes are TRBV6-4 and TRBJ2-4; D remains unclear. V was shortened by 8 bases and J by 2 bases, with 19 bases between the two germline ends. From germline, CDR1 is MRHNA and CDR2 SNTAGT. The CDR3 sequence is 16 residues long. The CDR3 DNA is TGTGCCAGCGAGTGCACCTTTGAAACGACCAAAAACATTCAGTACTTC. Encoded protein: CASECTFETTKNIQYF.

This clonotype has more than one count but fewer than ten. The rearrangement links TRBV24-1 to TRBJ2-1; D is unclear. Germline loops: CDR1 KGHDR, CDR2 SFDVKD. This CDR3 contains 15 residues. Trimming removed 5 bases at V and 8 bases at J, with 18 bases between. Here the CDR3 reads CATSAEPPRGDEQFF. CDR3 DNA sequence: TGTGCCACCAGTGCCGAACCCCCGAGAGGCGATGAGCAGTTCTTC.

This clonotype is medium-sized by share. The V gene is TRBV15, the J gene TRBJ1-6; tentative D call: TRBD1 (6 bases). This CDR3 has 16 amino acids. V was shortened by 3 bases and J by 11 bases, with 20 bases between the two germline ends. Germline CDR1 is LNHNV and CDR2 is YYDKDF (reference sequence). CDR3 sequence (DNA): TGTGCCACCAGCAGGGCAACAGGGCAGCGAAGGGCACCCCTCCACTTT. Amino acid sequence: CATSRATGQRRAPLHF.

J is TRBJ1-1 and V is TRBV20-1; 9 bases map to TRBD1. Looked up from germline, CDR1 is DFQATT and CDR2 is SNEGSKA (reference sequence). There are 17 residues in the CDR3. The ends lost 7 bases at V and 1 base at J; junction bases unmatched: 16. The CDR3 loop is CSGLGPGTGFTNTEAFF. The CDR3 DNA follows: TGCAGTGGGCTTGGCCCTGGGACAGGGTTTACGAACACTGAAGCTTTCTTT.

This CDR3 reads CSARDHKEKLFF. In DNA, the CDR3 is TGCAGTGCTAGAGATCATAAGGAAAAACTGTTTTTT. V is TRBV20-1 and J is TRBJ1-4; D is unresolved. Trimming removed 0 bases from V and 8 bases from J, with 7 bases in between. The CDR3 is made up of 12 amino acids. In germline, CDR1 is DFQATT, CDR2 SNEGSKA (reference sequence).